This T cell receptor beta chain was recovered during a study of vaccination and CD4 T cells after COVID-19. Treatment given: 10-day PBMC culture with coronavirus spike peptide pools or control peptides (ViraFEST assay). Sequenced with the Oncomine TCR Beta short-read assay was DNA taken from cultured CD4+ T cells. TCRdb ran MiXCR on the PCR reads and lists one entry per CDR3 protein. The sample lists over 11,000 distinct CDR3 sequences; 20% to 25% were seen once. Germline values: CDR1 SQVTM, CDR2 ANQGSEA. The CDR3 loop spans 14 amino acids. The germline V and J ends were trimmed by 4 bases and 0 bases, with 10 bases remaining between them. With regard to this clonotype: What it binds is unknown.

The chain recombines TRBV29-1 with TRBJ1-3; a weak D match, TRBD1 (6 bases). The TCR comes from a human donor who had recovered from COVID-19. The sample here was CD4+ T cells from blood, cultured in vitro, taken after SARS-CoV-2 vaccination. CDR3 sequence: CSVGGAVSGNTIYF. CDR3 DNA sequence: TGCAGCGTTGGGGGGGCCGTCTCTGGAAACACCATATATTTT.